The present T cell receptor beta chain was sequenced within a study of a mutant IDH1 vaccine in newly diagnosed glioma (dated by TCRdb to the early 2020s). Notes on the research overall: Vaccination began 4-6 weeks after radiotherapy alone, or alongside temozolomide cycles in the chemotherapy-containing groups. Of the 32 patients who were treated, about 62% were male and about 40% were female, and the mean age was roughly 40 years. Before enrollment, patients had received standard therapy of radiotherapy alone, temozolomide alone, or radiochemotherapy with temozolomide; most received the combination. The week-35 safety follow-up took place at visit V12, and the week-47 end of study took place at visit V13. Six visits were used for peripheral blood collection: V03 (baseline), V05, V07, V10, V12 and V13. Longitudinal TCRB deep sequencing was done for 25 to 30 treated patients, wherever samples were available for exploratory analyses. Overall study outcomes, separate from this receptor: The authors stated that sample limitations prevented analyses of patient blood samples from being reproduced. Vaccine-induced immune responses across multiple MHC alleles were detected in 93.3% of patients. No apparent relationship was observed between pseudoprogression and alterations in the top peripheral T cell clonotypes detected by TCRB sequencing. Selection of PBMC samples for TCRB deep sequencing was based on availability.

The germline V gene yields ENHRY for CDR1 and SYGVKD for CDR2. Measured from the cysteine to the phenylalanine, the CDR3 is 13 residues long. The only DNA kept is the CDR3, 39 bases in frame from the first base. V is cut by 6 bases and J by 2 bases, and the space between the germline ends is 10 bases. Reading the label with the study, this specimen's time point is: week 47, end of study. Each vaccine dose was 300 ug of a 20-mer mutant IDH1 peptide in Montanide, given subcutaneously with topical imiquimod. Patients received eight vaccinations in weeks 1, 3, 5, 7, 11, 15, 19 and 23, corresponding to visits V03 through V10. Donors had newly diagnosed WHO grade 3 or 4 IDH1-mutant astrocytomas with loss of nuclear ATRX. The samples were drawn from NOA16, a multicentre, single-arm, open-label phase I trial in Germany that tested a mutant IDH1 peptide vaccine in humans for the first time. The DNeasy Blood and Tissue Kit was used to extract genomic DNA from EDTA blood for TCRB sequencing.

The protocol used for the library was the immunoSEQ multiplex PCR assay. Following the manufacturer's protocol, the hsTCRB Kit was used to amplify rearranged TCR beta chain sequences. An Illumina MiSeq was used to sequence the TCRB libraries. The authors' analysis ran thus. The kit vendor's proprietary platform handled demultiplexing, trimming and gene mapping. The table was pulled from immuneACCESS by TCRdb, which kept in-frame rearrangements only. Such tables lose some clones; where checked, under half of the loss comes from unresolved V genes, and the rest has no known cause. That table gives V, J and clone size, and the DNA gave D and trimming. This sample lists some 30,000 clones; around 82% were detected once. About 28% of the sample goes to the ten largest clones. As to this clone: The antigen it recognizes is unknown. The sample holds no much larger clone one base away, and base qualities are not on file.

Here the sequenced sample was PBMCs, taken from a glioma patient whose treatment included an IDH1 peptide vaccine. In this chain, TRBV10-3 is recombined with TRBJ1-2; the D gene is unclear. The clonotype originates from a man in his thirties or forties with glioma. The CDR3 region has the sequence CAISPEGNYGYTF. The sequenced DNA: TGTGCCATCAGCCCAGAGGGAAACTATGGCTACACCTTC.